This T cell receptor beta chain was found in a study of Graves' ophthalmopathy and Graves' hyperthyroidism. Background on the study: Ahead of any treatment, peripheral blood was obtained at the initial diagnosis.

Using RNA transcripts, the TCR beta CDR3 regions were amplified. An initial RT-PCR round employing HTBI primers preceded a second-round multiplex PCR. TCRdb recomputed calls from the multiplex PCR reads with MiXCR, one row per CDR3 protein. The sample consists of some 350,000 distinct CDR3 sequences, 17% of them appearing once. This CDR3 has 11 residues. CDR1 and CDR2 from the germline V gene are SGHVS and FQNEAQ. The germline V and J ends were trimmed by 10 bases and 5 bases, with 11 bases remaining between them. The material sequenced was peripheral blood. The V gene is TRBV7-8, the J gene TRBJ1-1; D gene unclear. This TCR was recovered from an adult woman with stable Graves' hyperthyroidism. CDR3 amino acids: CATTIGTEAFF. In DNA, the CDR3 is TGTGCCACAACTATCGGGACTGAAGCTTTCTTT.